This is a list of T cell receptor beta chains from one sample in a study of blood T cell repertoires in COVID-19. Sequenced by immunoSEQ multiplex PCR; TCRdb stores in-frame clones only, minus some. The table includes 450,000 to 500,000 clones, about nine tenths detected once. The sample comprised PBMCs or T cells enriched from blood (not recorded which). Receptors were obtained from a woman in her sixties or seventies who had recovered from COVID-19. Each CDR3 is given with its conserved first and last residue. The order of the fields is clone size, J gene, D gene, V gene, CDR3 protein, CDR3 DNA. D genes are given only for firm matches. For some rows the clone size is stated as once, few or many, or as a class when expanded; others skip it.

NA,TRBJ1-1,NA,TRBV19,CASSTGYTEAFF,TGTGCCAGTAGTACAGGGTACACTGAAGCTTTCTTT
NA,TRBJ2-4,NA,TRBV28,CASSQGGAKNIQYF,TGTGCCAGCAGTCAGGGGGGAGCCAAAAACATTCAGTACTTC
NA,TRBJ2-1,NA,TRBV11-3,CASSFRGEYNEQFF,TGTGCCAGCAGCTTCAGGGGGGAGTACAATGAGCAGTTCTTC
NA,TRBJ1-5,NA,TRBV4-1,CASSQDPGGFNQPQHF,TGCGCCAGCAGCCAAGATCCTGGGGGCTTCAATCAGCCCCAGCATTTT
NA,TRBJ1-1,TRBD1,TRBV24-1,CATSDPRTGGTEAFF,TGTGCCACCAGTGATCCCCGGACAGGGGGGACTGAAGCTTTCTTT
few,TRBJ2-2,TRBD2,TRBV10-2,CASGGLAGSNTGELFF,TGCGCCAGCGGGGGACTAGCGGGGTCGAACACCGGGGAGCTGTTTTTT
NA,TRBJ1-6,TRBD1,TRBV5-1,CASSLGTGGNSPLHF,TGCGCCAGCAGCTTAGGGACAGGGGGCAATTCACCCCTCCACTTT
NA,TRBJ2-2,NA,TRBV2,CATTVQGSGELFF,TGTGCCACGACGGTACAGGGCTCCGGGGAGCTGTTTTTT
NA,TRBJ2-1,NA,TRBV5-1,CASSSSGISYNEQFF,TGCGCCAGCAGCTCGTCCGGGATCTCCTACAATGAGCAGTTCTTC
NA,TRBJ2-3,TRBD2,TRBV10-3,CAIKQPSGVTDTQYF,TGTGCCATTAAGCAACCTAGCGGGGTCACAGATACGCAGTATTTT
NA,TRBJ1-4,TRBD1,TRBV7-9,CASTLDRGNEKLFF,TGTGCCAGCACCCTGGACAGGGGAAATGAAAAACTGTTTTTT
NA,TRBJ2-6,NA,TRBV10-3,CAMGAQGPSSGANVLTF,TGTGCCATGGGGGCACAGGGCCCGTCCTCTGGGGCCAACGTCCTGACTTTC